This entry features one T cell receptor (beta chain) sequence. This clone was picked up a small number of times. Its antigen target is currently unknown. No base quality information exists; no much larger clone differs at one position. This sample stems from a study of blood T cell repertoires in COVID-19 (dated by TCRdb to the early 2020s). The study in broad terms: Samples from collaborators originated in the United States, Italy and Spain and spanned both the acute and convalescent phases of COVID-19. Samples came from the ongoing ImmuneRACE study (first 160 participants) plus 1,254 subjects from 6 global collaborators. A de-identified subject ID, COVID-19 status, age in years and sex were almost always included in the sample metadata. The prospective study material was composed of cDNA or gDNA derived from T cells, B-cell-depleted T cells, or PBMCs. A freely available public database, intended as a resource for researchers studying the immune response to SARS-CoV-2, is where the repertoires were released. Where available, HLA class I and class II types were obtained from metadata supplied by the sample provider rather than from assay-based typing. Deeply sampled blood TCRbeta repertoires from subjects exposed to, actively infected with, or recovered from COVID-19 were included in the dataset.

Study-level results and caveats: The quantity of clinical and demographic metadata differed by source and by participant and was supplied without curation.

TCRbeta CDR3 regions were amplified from genomic DNA using the immunoSEQ Assay, a bias-controlled multiplex PCR. Regarding the original processing steps: The number of nucleated cells in each sample was estimated by amplification of reference gene primers within the assay. To quantify the absolute abundance of each unique TCRbeta CDR3 rearrangement, sequence reads were collapsed and filtered. Productive Simpson clonality was computed per sample as the square root of Simpson's diversity index over productive rearrangements. Not all clones reach the TCRdb copy of this immuneACCESS table, which keeps in-frame sequences only. Checked studies attribute under half of the gap to unresolved V genes and leave the rest unexplained. V and J calls and clone size are copied from that table; D and trimming were computed from the DNA. This sample gives a few hundred thousand clones in total; around 90% of them show up just once. About 1% of the sample rests with the top ten.

V loses 0 bases, J loses 16 bases, and the germline ends lie 13 bases apart. Spanning cysteine to phenylalanine, the CDR3 consists of 12 amino acids. Only the CDR3 portion is preserved as DNA: 36 bases, with reading frame beginning at the first base. CDR1 and CDR2, looked up from the germline V gene, are SGHTA and FQGNSA. In Seattle, one collaborating source enrolled patients while the infection was active and tracked those patients longitudinally over the course of disease. The collaborating institutions used their own protocols to collect whole blood in K2EDTA tubes. For TCRbeta analysis, collaborators shipped samples in one of three forms: frozen whole blood, isolated PBMCs, or DNA extracted from either of those sample types.

This TCR was recovered from a woman aged 40 to 50 with COVID-19, enrolled during active disease. The chain employs TRBV7-2 and TRBJ1-3; TRBD1 could be the D gene, as 5 bases match. The sample comprised peripheral blood. The DNA sequence is as follows: TGTGCCAGCAGCTTAGCGGGTACAGGCCCGTATTTT. It is translated as CASSLAGTGPYF.